This T cell receptor (beta chain) was found in a study of identical twins' blood T cells. Study-level background: About twelve libraries, six alpha and six beta, gave 45 million to 50 million reads.

Study-level points and caveats: Top TCRbeta clonotypes were shared more with twin than unrelated donors. V gene usage reportedly matched far better within twin pairs than unrelated donors.

With regard to this clonotype: The target antigen is unknown.

Libraries were made from RNA as TCR cDNA, using a modified protocol. TCRdb analysed the 5' RACE reads with MiXCR anew, one entry per CDR3 protein. The sample lists fewer than 450,000 distinct CDR3 sequences, over 25% occurring once. The sample comprised PBMCs. The TCR comes from a woman aged 18-49 years in good health.

For the CDR3, the DNA is TGCAGTGCTAGAGATCCGGGGGAGGCGTCGAAACTGTTTTTT. Its translation: CSARDPGEASKLFF. The chain joins TRBV20-1 to TRBJ1-4; a possible D gene is TRBD1 (5 bases). Trimming removed 0 bases from V and 11 bases from J, with 16 bases in between. Per germline, CDR1 DFQATT and CDR2 SNEGSKA (reference sequence). This CDR3 is 14 amino acids long.